This T cell receptor (beta chain) was retrieved from a study of blood T cell repertoires in COVID-19. Study background: Sites across the United States, Italy and Spain contributed samples from acute and convalescent COVID-19.

CDR1 and CDR2 from the germline V gene are SGHVS and FNYEAQ. Deletions cut 5 bases from V and 1 base from J, with 11 bases between. The CDR3 contains 14 residues. Clones were read by immunoSEQ multiplex PCR, and TCRdb kept only the in-frame ones, dropping some. In the table there are over 95,000 clones, approximately 85% of which are singletons. The sample comprised peripheral blood. The chain recombines TRBV7-6 with TRBJ1-1; perhaps TRBD1 as D (5 bases). This receptor was taken from a woman in her sixties or seventies with COVID-19, enrolled during active disease. The CDR3 here is CASSPGGENTEAFF. The DNA of the CDR3 is TGTGCCAGCAGCCCCGGGGGGGAGAACACTGAAGCTTTCTTT.